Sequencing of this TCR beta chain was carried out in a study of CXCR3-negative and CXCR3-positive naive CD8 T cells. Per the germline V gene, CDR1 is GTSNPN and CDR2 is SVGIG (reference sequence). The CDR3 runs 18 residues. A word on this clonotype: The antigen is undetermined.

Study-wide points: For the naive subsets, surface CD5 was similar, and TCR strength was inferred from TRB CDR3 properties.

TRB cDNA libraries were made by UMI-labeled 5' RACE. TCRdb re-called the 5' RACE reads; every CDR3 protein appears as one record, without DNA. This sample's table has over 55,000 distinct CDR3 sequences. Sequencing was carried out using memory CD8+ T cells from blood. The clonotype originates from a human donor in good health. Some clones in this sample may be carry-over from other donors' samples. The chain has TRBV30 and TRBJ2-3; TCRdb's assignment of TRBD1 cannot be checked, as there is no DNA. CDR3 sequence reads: CAWSSYFPISGATDTQYF.